What follows are 15 T cell receptor beta chains derived from one specimen sequenced in a study of T cells in Graves' hyperthyroidism and ophthalmopathy. Researchers amplified the TCR beta CDR3 regions from RNA transcripts. RT-PCR in the first round (using the HTBI primer set) targeted the TCR CDR3. Each CDR3 protein is one row after TCRdb ran MiXCR on the multiplex PCR reads. Of fewer than 400,000 distinct CDR3 sequences listed, over 11% were seen once; the top ten hold around 27%. The sequencing sample was made of blood. The receptors come from a man in his forties or fifties with Graves' ophthalmopathy.

Comments on this clonotype: A much larger clone lies a single base off, so this may be a read error. This chain connects TRBV27 to TRBJ2-7, with 9 bases fitting TRBD2. V lost 1 base, J lost 2 bases, and 3 bases stayed unmatched. The CDR3 runs to 15 residues. CDR1 is MNHEY, CDR2 SMNVEV, per germline (reference sequence). As DNA, the CDR3 is TGTGCCAGCAGTTTATGGTTAGCGGGAGCCTACGAGCAGTACTTC. It yields the protein CASSLWLAGAYEQYF.

This clonotype came up a few times. The rearrangement links TRBV14 to TRBJ2-3, with D possibly called TRBD1 or TRBD2 (5 bases each). In germline, CDR1 is SGHDN, CDR2 FVKESK. This CDR3 has 16 amino acids. The V end lost 4 bases, the J end lost 2 bases, and 16 bases lay between the germline ends. CDR3 nucleotide sequence: TGTGCCAGCAGCCTCTCTCCGGGACGAGTCACAGATACGCAGTATTTT. It translates to CASSLSPGRVTDTQYF.

The V call is TRBV6-1, the J call TRBJ2-1; no clear D gene. Trimming cost V 3 bases and J 6 bases, with 9 bases left between them. This CDR3 spans 13 amino acids. Germline V gene sequence: CDR1 MNHNS, CDR2 SASEGT. Here the CDR3 DNA reads TGTGCCAGCAGTGAGTTGCGATTCAATGAGCAGTTCTTC. It is translated as CASSELRFNEQFF.

This clonotype has a count of ten or more. The chain couples TRBV10-3 to TRBJ1-1, with 7 bases that match TRBD1. CDR1 ENHRY and CDR2 SYGVKD come from the germline V gene. This CDR3 has 14 residues. V gave up 6 bases and J gave up 4 bases; unmatched junction bases: 8. The CDR3 here is CAISATGWSTEAFF. CDR3 in DNA: TGTGCCATCAGCGCGACAGGGTGGAGCACTGAAGCTTTCTTT.

This clonotype was picked up many times. This chain joins TRBV3-1 and TRBJ1-4; no clear D gene. The germline V gene encodes CDR1 LGHDT and CDR2 YNNKEL (reference sequence). The CDR3 runs 12 residues. V was clipped by 6 bases and J by 0 bases, with 2 bases between them. The CDR3: CASRSTNEKLFF. CDR3 DNA sequence: TGTGCCAGCAGGTCAACTAATGAAAAACTGTTTTTT.

This clonotype appeared a few times. The chain combines TRBV6-5 with TRBJ2-2; D might be TRBD1 (5 bases). The CDR3 totals 17 residues. Germline V gives CDR1 MNHEY, CDR2 SVGAGI. V was clipped by 0 bases and J by 3 bases, with 14 bases between them. The DNA of the CDR3 is TGTGCCAGCAGTTACTCGAAATTCAGGGCGGACACCGGGGAGCTGTTTTTT. This codes for CASSYSKFRADTGELFF.

As to this clonotype: Possible read error: a much larger clone is one base away. This sequence joins TRBV5-1 and TRBJ2-1; D may correspond to TRBD1 or TRBD2 (5 bases each). The J call may be faulty, since TRBJ2-7 better matches the DNA end. CDR3 size: 15 residues. The germline V gene encodes CDR1 SGHRS and CDR2 YFSETQ. The chain's CDR3 is CASSLGTTAYNEQYF. The CDR3 bases are TGTGCCAGCAGCTTGGGGACGACAGCCTACAATGAGCAGTACTTC.

This chain links TRBV4-2 with TRBJ2-1, with 14 bases aligning to TRBD2. Germline trimming cut 6 bases from V and 7 bases from J; bases unmatched to any gene: 11. The CDR3 extends over 17 amino acids. CDR1 is LGHNA and CDR2 is YNFKEQ in the germline V gene. The CDR3 region is CASSQERGTSGGNEQFF. In DNA form, the CDR3 reads TGTGCCAGCAGTCAGGAGAGGGGGACTAGCGGGGGTAATGAGCAGTTCTTC.

This chain joins TRBV29-1 and TRBJ2-7; 8 bases line up with TRBD2. The CDR3 has 13 amino acids. J gave up 2 bases and V 6 bases, and 6 bases lay outside the gene matches. The germline V gene has CDR1 SQVTM and CDR2 ANQGSEA. CDR3 bases: TGCAGCGTCGGAAGCGGGGGCCCCTACGAGCAGTACTTC. This encodes CSVGSGGPYEQYF.

The rearrangement links TRBV4-1 to TRBJ2-7, with TRBD2 matching 8 bases. V gave up 3 bases and J gave up 4 bases; unmatched junction bases: 8. Germline V CDR1 and CDR2: MGHRA, YSYEKL. The CDR3 covers 15 residues. The CDR3 sequence is CASSHLGTSLYEQYF. Here the CDR3 DNA reads TGCGCCAGCAGCCACCTCGGGACTAGTTTGTACGAGCAGTACTTC.

The chain recombines TRBV28 with TRBJ2-5, with a possible D match to TRBD2 (5 bases). Germline CDR1 and CDR2: MDHEN and SYDVKM. Trimming shortened V by 5 bases and J by 5 bases, and 15 bases separated the two germline ends. CDR3 size: 14 residues. CDR3 loop: CASSDFTSMETQYF. CDR3 bases: TGTGCCAGCAGTGACTTTACTAGTATGGAGACCCAGTACTTC. Drawing the rest from reference TRBV28 and TRBJ2-5, the complete variable domain is DVKVTQSSRYLVKRTGEKVFLECVQDMDHENMFWYRQDPGLGLRLIYFSYDVKMKEKGDIPEGYSVSREKKERFSLILESASTNQTSMYLCASSDFTSMETQYFGPGTRLLVL.

This clonotype was seen ten or more times. This sequence joins TRBV10-3 and TRBJ1-1; D uncertain. V lost 0 bases, J lost 10 bases, and 9 bases lay in between. Germline values: CDR1 ENHRY, CDR2 SYGVKD. This CDR3 contains 12 residues. The CDR3 loop is CAISESLRVAFF. In DNA, the CDR3 is TGTGCCATCAGTGAGTCGTTAAGGGTAGCTTTCTTT.

This clonotype was recorded many times. V and J are TRBV3-1 and TRBJ2-7, with D possibly being TRBD1 (5 bases). The CDR3 runs to 14 residues. In germline, CDR1 is LGHDT, CDR2 YNNKEL (reference sequence). Trimming shortened V by 9 bases and J by 5 bases, and 20 bases separated the two germline ends. CDR3 sequence: CASSRWRDSDEQYF. CDR3 sequence (DNA): TGTGCCAGTTCCAGGTGGCGAGACAGCGACGAGCAGTACTTC.

This clonotype was detected only a few times. The chain is built from TRBV4-1 and TRBJ2-3; D may be TRBD2 (6 bases). Trimming removed 0 bases from V and 0 bases from J, with 10 bases in between. This CDR3 has 16 residues. Germline V gene data show CDR1 as MGHRA and CDR2 as YSYEKL. The CDR3: CASSQDSGASTDTQYF. DNA for the CDR3: TGCGCCAGCAGCCAAGATTCGGGAGCGAGCACAGATACGCAGTATTTT.

There are many counts of this clonotype. The chain employs TRBV28 and TRBJ1-6; TRBD1 is a possible D gene (5 bases). The length of the CDR3 is 14 residues. The V gene's germline CDR1 is MDHEN and CDR2 SYDVKM. Trimming removed 1 base from V and 10 bases from J, with 11 bases in between. The CDR3: CASSLSPRDSPLHF. The CDR3 nucleotides are TGTGCCAGCAGTTTATCCCCCAGGGACTCACCCCTCCACTTT.